This T cell receptor beta chain was identified in a study of shared clonotypes between healthy human individuals. Donors included only healthy HIV-negative adults lacking recent acute infections or vaccinations. Germline loops: CDR1 SGHNT, CDR2 YYREEE (reference sequence). The CDR3 runs 17 residues. V gave up 2 bases and J gave up 6 bases, with 20 bases separating them. Samples underwent the assay at deep level. With ten immunoSEQ deep assay plates, unsorted PBMC DNA underwent sequencing. Using immunoSEQ multiplex PCR, the repertoire was profiled, and TCRdb retains in-frame clones only, with some absent. This table holds about 470,000 clones, around 79% found once.

Sequencing input: PBMCs. The rearrangement uses TRBV5-4 and TRBJ2-2, with D perhaps being TRBD1 or TRBD2 (5 bases each). The sequence was collected from a middle-aged woman in good health. Some clones in this sample may be carry-over from other donors' samples. The DNA of the CDR3 is TGTGCCAGCAGCTTCAGGCCGGGGACGTACGTGGCCGGGGAGCTGTTTTTT. It specifies CASSFRPGTYVAGELFF.